This T cell receptor (beta chain) derives from a study of technical replicates of blood from a handful of donors. This clone was counted a single time. Germline V gives CDR1 SGHRS, CDR2 YFSETQ. This CDR3 contains 15 residues. V lost 2 bases and J lost 0, with 12 bases in between. Using immunoSEQ multiplex PCR, the repertoire was profiled, and TCRdb retains in-frame clones only, with some absent. Among tens of thousands of clones listed, around 94% were seen once. The receptor was derived from a human donor in good health. The sequenced material came from T cells isolated from PBMCs. The gene calls are TRBV5-1 and TRBJ2-7; no reliable D call. CDR3 bases: TGCGCCAGCAGCTTCTTTGGCACAGACTCCTACGAGCAGTACTTC. This translates into CASSFFGTDSYEQYF.